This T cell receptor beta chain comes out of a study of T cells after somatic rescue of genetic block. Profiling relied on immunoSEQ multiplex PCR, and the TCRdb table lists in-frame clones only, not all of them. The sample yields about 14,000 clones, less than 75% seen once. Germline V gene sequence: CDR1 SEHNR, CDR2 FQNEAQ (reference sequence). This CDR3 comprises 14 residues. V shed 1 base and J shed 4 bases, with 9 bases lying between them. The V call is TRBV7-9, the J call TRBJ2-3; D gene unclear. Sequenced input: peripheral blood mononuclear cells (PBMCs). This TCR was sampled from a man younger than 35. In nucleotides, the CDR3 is TGTGCCAGCAGCTTAGGGGGTTTGGCAGATACGCAGTATTTT. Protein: CASSLGGLADTQYF.